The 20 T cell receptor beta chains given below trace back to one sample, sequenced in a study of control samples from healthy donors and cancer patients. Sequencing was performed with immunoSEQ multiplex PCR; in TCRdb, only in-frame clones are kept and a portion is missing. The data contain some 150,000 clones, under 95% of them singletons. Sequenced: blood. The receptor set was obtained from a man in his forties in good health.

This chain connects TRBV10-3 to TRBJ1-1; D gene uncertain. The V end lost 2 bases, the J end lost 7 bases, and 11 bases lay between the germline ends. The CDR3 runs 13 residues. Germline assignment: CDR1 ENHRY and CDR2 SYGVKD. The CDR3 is CAISEREGNEAFF. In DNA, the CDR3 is TGTGCCATCAGTGAGAGGGAGGGAAATGAAGCTTTCTTT.

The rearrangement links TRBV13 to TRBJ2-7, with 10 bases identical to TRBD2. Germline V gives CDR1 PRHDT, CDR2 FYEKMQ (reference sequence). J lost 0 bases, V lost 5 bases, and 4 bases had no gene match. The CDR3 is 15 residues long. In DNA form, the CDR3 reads TGTGCCAGCAGCACCTCTAGCGGGAGCTCCTACGAGCAGTACTTC. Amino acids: CASSTSSGSSYEQYF.

The CDR3 DNA reads as TGTGCCAGCAGCTTGGAGAGCTCCTATAATTCACCCCTCCACTTT. It specifies CASSLESSYNSPLHF. V and J are TRBV5-5 and TRBJ1-6; no reliable D call. Trimming removed 0 bases at V and 0 bases at J, with 4 bases between. The CDR3 sequence is 15 residues long. CDR1 SGHKS and CDR2 YYEKEE come from the germline V gene (reference sequence).

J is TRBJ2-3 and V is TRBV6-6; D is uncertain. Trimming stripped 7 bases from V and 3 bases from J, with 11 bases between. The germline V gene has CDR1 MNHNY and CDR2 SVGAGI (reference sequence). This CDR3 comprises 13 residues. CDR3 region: CASTLRVTDTQYF. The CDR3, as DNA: TGTGCCAGCACCCTGAGAGTGACAGATACGCAGTATTTT.

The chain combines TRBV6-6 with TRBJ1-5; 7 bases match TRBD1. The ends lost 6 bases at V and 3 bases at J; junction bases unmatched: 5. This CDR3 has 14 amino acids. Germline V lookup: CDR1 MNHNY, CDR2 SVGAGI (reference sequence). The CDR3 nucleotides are TGTGCCAGCAGGCAGACAGGGAACAATCAGCCCCAGCATTTT. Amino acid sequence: CASRQTGNNQPQHF.

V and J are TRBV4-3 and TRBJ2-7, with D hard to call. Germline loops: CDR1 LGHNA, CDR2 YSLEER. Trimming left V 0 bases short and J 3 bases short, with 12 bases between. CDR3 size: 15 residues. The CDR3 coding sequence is TGCGCCAGCAGCCAAGATAGGAACGGAGACTACGAGCAGTACTTC. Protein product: CASSQDRNGDYEQYF.

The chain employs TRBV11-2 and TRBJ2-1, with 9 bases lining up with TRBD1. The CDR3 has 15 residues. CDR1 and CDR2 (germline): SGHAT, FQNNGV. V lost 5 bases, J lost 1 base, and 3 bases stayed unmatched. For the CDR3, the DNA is TGTGCCAGCAGCCCGGGACAGGGTTCCTACAATGAGCAGTTCTTC. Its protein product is CASSPGQGSYNEQFF.

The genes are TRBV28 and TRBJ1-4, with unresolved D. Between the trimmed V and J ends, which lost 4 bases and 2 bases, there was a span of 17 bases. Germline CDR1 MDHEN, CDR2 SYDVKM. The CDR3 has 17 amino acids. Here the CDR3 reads CASSCRARVWTNEKLFF. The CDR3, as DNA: TGTGCCAGCAGTTGTCGCGCCCGGGTGTGGACTAATGAAAAACTGTTTTTT.

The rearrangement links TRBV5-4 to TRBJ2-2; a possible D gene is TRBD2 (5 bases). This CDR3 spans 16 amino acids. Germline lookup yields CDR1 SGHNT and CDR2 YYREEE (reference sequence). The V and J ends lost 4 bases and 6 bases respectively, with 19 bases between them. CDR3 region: CASSPVRGGGAGELFF. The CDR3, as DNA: TGTGCCAGCAGCCCCGTTCGCGGCGGAGGTGCCGGGGAGCTGTTTTTT. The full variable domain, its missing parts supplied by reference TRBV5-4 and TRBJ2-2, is ETGVTQSPTHLIKTRGQQVTLRCSSQSGHNTVSWYQQALGQGPQFIFQYYREEENGRGNFPPRFSGLQFPNYSSELNVNALELDDSALYLCASSPVRGGGAGELFFGEGSRLTVL.

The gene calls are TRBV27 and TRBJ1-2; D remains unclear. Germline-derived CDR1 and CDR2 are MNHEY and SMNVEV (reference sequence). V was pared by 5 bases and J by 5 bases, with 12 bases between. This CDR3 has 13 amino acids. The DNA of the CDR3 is TGTGCCAGCAGTCCCCGGGCCCAATATGGCTACACCTTC. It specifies CASSPRAQYGYTF.

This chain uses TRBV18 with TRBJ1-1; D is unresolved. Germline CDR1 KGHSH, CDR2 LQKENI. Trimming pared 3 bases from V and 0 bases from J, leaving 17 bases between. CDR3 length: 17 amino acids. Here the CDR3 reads CASSPPREARLNTEAFF. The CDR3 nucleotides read TGTGCCAGCTCACCTCCCCGGGAAGCAAGATTGAACACTGAAGCTTTCTTT.

CDR3 in amino acids: CSASGRGSQETQYF. The CDR3 bases are TGCAGTGCTAGTGGTCGCGGGAGCCAAGAGACCCAGTACTTC. V and J are TRBV20-1 and TRBJ2-5; 7 bases line up with TRBD2. Germline CDR1 and CDR2: DFQATT and SNEGSKA (reference sequence). CDR3 length: 14 residues. J was trimmed by 1 base and V by 3 bases; bases with no gene match: 5.

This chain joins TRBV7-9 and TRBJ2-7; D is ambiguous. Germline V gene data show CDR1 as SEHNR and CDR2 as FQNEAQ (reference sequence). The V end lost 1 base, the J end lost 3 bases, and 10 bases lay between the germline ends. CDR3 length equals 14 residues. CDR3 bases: TGTGCCAGCAGCTTAGGAGGATCGGACTACGAGCAGTACTTC. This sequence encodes CASSLGGSDYEQYF.

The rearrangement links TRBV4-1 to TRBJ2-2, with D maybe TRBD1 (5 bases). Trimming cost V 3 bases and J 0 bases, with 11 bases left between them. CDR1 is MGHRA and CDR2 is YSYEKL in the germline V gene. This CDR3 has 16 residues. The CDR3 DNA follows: TGCGCCAGCAGCCACTTAGACAGCTCGAACACCGGGGAGCTGTTTTTT. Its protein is CASSHLDSSNTGELFF.

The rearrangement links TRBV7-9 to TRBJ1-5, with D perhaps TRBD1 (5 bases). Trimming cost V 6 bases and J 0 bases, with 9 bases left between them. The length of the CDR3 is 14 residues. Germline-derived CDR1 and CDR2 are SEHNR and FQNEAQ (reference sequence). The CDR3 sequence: CASSRDGSNQPQHF. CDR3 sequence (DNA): TGTGCCAGCAGTAGGGACGGTAGCAATCAGCCCCAGCATTTT. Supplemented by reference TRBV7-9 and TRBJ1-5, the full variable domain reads DTGVSQNPRHKITKRGQNVTFRCDPISEHNRLYWYRQTLGQGPEFLTYFQNEAQLEKSRLLSDRFSAERPKGSFSTLEIQRTEQGDSAMYLCASSRDGSNQPQHFGDGTRLSIL.

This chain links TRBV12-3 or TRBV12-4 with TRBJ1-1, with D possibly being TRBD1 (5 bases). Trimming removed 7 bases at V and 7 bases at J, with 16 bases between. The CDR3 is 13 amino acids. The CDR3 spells CASTHHKGIEAFF. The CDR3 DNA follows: TGTGCCAGCACCCACCATAAGGGGATTGAAGCTTTCTTT.

CDR3 coding DNA: TGTGCCAGCAGACAGACCGGCAATGAGCAGTTCTTC. This encodes CASRQTGNEQFF. The genes are TRBV6-5 and TRBJ2-1; D unresolved. V dropped 6 bases and J dropped 6 bases, with 9 bases sitting between them. Germline V gene data show CDR1 as MNHEY and CDR2 as SVGAGI. This CDR3 is 12 amino acids long.

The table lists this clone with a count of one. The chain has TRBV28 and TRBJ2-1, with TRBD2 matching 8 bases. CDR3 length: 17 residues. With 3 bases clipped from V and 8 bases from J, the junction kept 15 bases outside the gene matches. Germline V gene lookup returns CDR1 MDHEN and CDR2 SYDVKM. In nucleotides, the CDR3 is TGTGCCAGCAGTTTTTATCGAACCCCCGGGAGGGCCGATGAGCAGTTCTTC. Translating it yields CASSFYRTPGRADEQFF.

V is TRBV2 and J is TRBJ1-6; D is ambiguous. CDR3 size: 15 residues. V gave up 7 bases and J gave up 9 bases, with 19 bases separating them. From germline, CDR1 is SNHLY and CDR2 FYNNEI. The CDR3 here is CASKVSVGVRSPLHF. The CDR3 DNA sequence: TGTGCCAGCAAAGTATCGGTCGGGGTTCGTTCACCCCTCCACTTT.

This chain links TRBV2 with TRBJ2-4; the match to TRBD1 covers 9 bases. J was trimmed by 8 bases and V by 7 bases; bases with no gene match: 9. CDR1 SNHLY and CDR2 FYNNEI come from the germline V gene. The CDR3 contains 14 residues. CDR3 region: CASNLGQGSDIQYF. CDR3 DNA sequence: TGTGCCAGCAATTTGGGACAGGGATCGGACATTCAGTACTTC. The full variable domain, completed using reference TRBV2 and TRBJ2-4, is EPEVTQTPSHQVTQMGQEVILRCVPISNHLYFYWYRQILGQKVEFLVSFYNNEISEKSEIFDDQFSVERPDGSNFTLKIRSTKLEDSAMYFCASNLGQGSDIQYFGAGTRLSVL.